Shown below are 32 T cell receptor beta chains from a single sample sequenced in a study of OX40 agonist ivuxolimab in advanced cancers. Sequencing used immunoSEQ multiplex PCR; TCRdb keeps in-frame clones, though not all of them. The repertoire consists of about 32,000 clones, with just over 90% occurring once and the leading ten covering 4.5% to 5%. Sequenced material: CD4+ or CD8+ T cells sorted from blood, taken in a trial of the OX40 agonist ivuxolimab. These receptors were collected from an adult with an advanced solid tumor such as melanoma, head and neck, liver or kidney cancer.

This chain uses TRBV13 with TRBJ1-4; D gene ambiguous. Trimming left V 5 bases short and J 6 bases short, with 13 bases between. Per germline, CDR1 PRHDT and CDR2 FYEKMQ (reference sequence). There are 14 residues in the CDR3. In DNA, the CDR3 is TGTGCCAGCAGCACCTTGTTGGGAGATGAAAAACTGTTTTTT. Translating it yields CASSTLLGDEKLFF.

The chain has TRBV5-1 and TRBJ2-1, with a tentative D call TRBD1 (6 bases). Germline V gene lookup returns CDR1 SGHRS and CDR2 YFSETQ. The CDR3 extends over 15 amino acids. The V end was cut by 0 bases, the J end by 2 bases, with 9 bases between. As DNA, the CDR3 is TGCGCCAGCAGCTTGGCCCCAGGGGCCTACAATGAGCAGTTCTTC. Its translation: CASSLAPGAYNEQFF.

V is TRBV11-2 and J is TRBJ2-1; D remains unclear. The CDR3 is made up of 13 amino acids. In germline, CDR1 is SGHAT, CDR2 FQNNGV. Trimming took 6 bases from V and 6 from J, leaving 12 bases between them. Here the CDR3 DNA reads TGTGCCAGCAGTTCCAGCTTTTTCAATGAGCAGTTCTTC. It is translated as CASSSSFFNEQFF.

The genes are TRBV7-9 and TRBJ1-2, with TRBD1 matching over 9 bases. Germline V gene sequence: CDR1 SEHNR, CDR2 FQNEAQ (reference sequence). V gave up 1 base and J gave up 8 bases; unmatched junction bases: 8. This CDR3 is built from 15 residues. CDR3 nucleotides: TGTGCCAGCAGCTTAGGCGGGACAGGGATCGACGGCTACACCTTC. It codes for CASSLGGTGIDGYTF.

The chain has TRBV2 and TRBJ2-1; 16 bases align to TRBD2. This CDR3 is 15 amino acids long. V lost 6 bases to trimming and J lost 9 bases; unmatched junction nucleotides: 5. Germline V gene sequence: CDR1 SNHLY, CDR2 FYNNEI. The DNA for the CDR3 is TGTGCCAGCAGGGGACTAGCGGGAGGGGGTGTTGAGCAGTTCTTC. It yields the protein CASRGLAGGGVEQFF.

The chain links TRBV10-2 to TRBJ2-2; TRBD1 agrees at 7 bases. The CDR3 is 13 residues long. Germline loops: CDR1 WSHSY, CDR2 SAAADI. The V and J ends lost 8 bases and 6 bases, in that order; junction bases with no gene match: 6. The CDR3 here is CASDRAVSGELFF. The CDR3 DNA follows: TGCGCCAGCGACAGGGCGGTCTCCGGGGAGCTGTTTTTT.

The rearrangement links TRBV12-5 to TRBJ1-1; weak D call: TRBD1 (6 bases). CDR1 and CDR2 (germline): LGHNT, FRNRAP. Trimming shortened V by 6 bases and J by 1 base, and 9 bases separated the two germline ends. The CDR3 runs 13 residues. The CDR3 here is CASGPDRNTEAFF. The DNA for the CDR3 is TGTGCTAGTGGACCGGACAGGAACACTGAAGCTTTCTTT.

The V gene is TRBV6-4, the J gene TRBJ1-5; 7 nucleotides match TRBD1. Losses at the gene ends were 6 bases for V and 5 bases for J; bases not matched to a gene: 4. Germline V gene data show CDR1 as MRHNA and CDR2 as SNTAGT. The CDR3 consists of 13 residues. CDR3 residues: CASRRQGHQPQHF. The CDR3 region has the DNA TGTGCCAGCAGGAGACAGGGACATCAGCCCCAGCATTTT.

The chain uses TRBV29-1 and TRBJ2-1; tentative D call: TRBD1 (6 bases). The V gene lost 5 bases and the J gene lost 3 bases, with 14 bases spanning the gap. Germline assignment: CDR1 SQVTM and CDR2 ANQGSEA. The CDR3 consists of 14 residues. The CDR3: CSVFENRDYNEQFF. DNA for the CDR3: TGCAGCGTTTTTGAAAACAGGGACTACAATGAGCAGTTCTTC.

This chain joins TRBV10-3 and TRBJ2-3; D may be TRBD1 (9 bases). The CDR3 spans 16 residues. V lost 8 bases to trimming and J lost 1 base, with 19 bases between them. Germline lookup yields CDR1 ENHRY and CDR2 SYGVKD. The CDR3 reads CAIRGGQGSGTDTQYF. As DNA, the CDR3 is TGTGCCATCCGGGGGGGACAGGGATCTGGCACAGATACGCAGTATTTT.

The chain couples TRBV4-3 to TRBJ2-1; 8 bases fit TRBD2. Trimming removed 4 bases from V and 4 bases from J; junction bases left unmatched: 6. Germline-derived CDR1 and CDR2 are LGHNA and YSLEER. The CDR3 length is 15 residues. The CDR3, as DNA: TGCGCCAGCAGCCCGGCCTTAGCGGGATACAATGAGCAGTTCTTC. Protein product: CASSPALAGYNEQFF.

The chain recombines TRBV2 with TRBJ1-5; a weak D match, TRBD1 (6 bases). Per the germline V gene, CDR1 is SNHLY and CDR2 is FYNNEI. V shed 2 bases and J shed 1 base, with 12 bases lying between them. The CDR3 consists of 16 residues. CDR3 sequence (DNA): TGTGCCAGCAGTGAAAGGGGGGCGCGGAGCAATCAGCCCCAGCATTTT. Protein sequence: CASSERGARSNQPQHF.

The chain links TRBV7-9 to TRBJ2-5, with 12 bases aligning to TRBD2. The V and J ends lost 5 bases and 2 bases, in that order; junction bases with no gene match: 6. CDR3 length: 16 amino acids. Germline V gene data show CDR1 as SEHNR and CDR2 as FQNEAQ (reference sequence). The CDR3 DNA reads TGTGCCAGCAGCGACACTAGCGGGGGGACTCAAGAGACCCAGTACTTC. Encoded protein: CASSDTSGGTQETQYF. The full variable domain, rest sourced from reference TRBV7-9 and TRBJ2-5, is DTGVSQNPRHKITKRGQNVTFRCDPISEHNRLYWYRQTLGQGPEFLTYFQNEAQLEKSRLLSDRFSAERPKGSFSTLEIQRTEQGDSAMYLCASSDTSGGTQETQYFGPGTRLLVL.

Here the CDR3 DNA reads TGTGCCAGCATAAGGGGGCCTAATGAAAAACTGTTTTTT. Protein product: CASIRGPNEKLFF. The chain couples TRBV28 to TRBJ1-4, with 7 bases matching TRBD1. V was pared by 7 bases and J by 3 bases, with 2 bases of the junction left unmatched. Germline V gene data show CDR1 as MDHEN and CDR2 as SYDVKM. The CDR3 runs 13 residues. Supplemented by reference TRBV28 and TRBJ1-4, the full variable domain reads DVKVTQSSRYLVKRTGEKVFLECVQDMDHENMFWYRQDPGLGLRLIYFSYDVKMKEKGDIPEGYSVSREKKERFSLILESASTNQTSMYLCASIRGPNEKLFFGSGTQLSVL.

V gene TRBV28 combines with J gene TRBJ2-6; 12 bases align to TRBD1. CDR1 is MDHEN and CDR2 is SYDVKM in the germline V gene. The CDR3 spans 18 residues. J lost 4 bases, V lost 1 base, and 5 bases had no gene match. The CDR3 sequence: CASSLFWGTGGGANVLTF. In DNA form, the CDR3 reads TGTGCCAGCAGTTTATTTTGGGGGACAGGGGGCGGGGCCAACGTCCTGACTTTC.

V usage is TRBV27 and J usage is TRBJ1-1, with 8 bases that match TRBD1. V lost 9 bases and J lost 3; bases outside the gene matches: 3. CDR1 MNHEY and CDR2 SMNVEV come from the germline V gene (reference sequence). The CDR3 contains 12 residues. CDR3 DNA: TGTGCCAGTTGGACAGGGTACACTGAAGCTTTCTTT. This translates into CASWTGYTEAFF.

The V and J genes are TRBV2 and TRBJ2-5; 7 nucleotides agree with TRBD2. The CDR3 runs to 13 residues. V lost 7 bases, J lost 1 base, and 3 bases stayed unmatched. The V gene's germline CDR1 is SNHLY and CDR2 FYNNEI. The CDR3 DNA follows: TGTGCCAGCAAGGGAGGGGCCCAAGAGACCCAGTACTTC. Its protein product is CASKGGAQETQYF.

In this sample, this clone turned up a few times. The chain employs TRBV5-1 and TRBJ2-3; 9 bases are shared with TRBD2. The CDR3 has 17 residues. Trimming removed 3 bases from V and 0 bases from J; junction bases left unmatched: 8. Germline CDR1 reads SGHRS; CDR2 reads YFSETQ. The CDR3 DNA reads TGCGCCAGCAGCTGGAACCTAGCGGGAACAAGCACAGATACGCAGTATTTT. Amino acid sequence: CASSWNLAGTSTDTQYF.

The chain's CDR3 is CASSLGGGWETQYF. CDR3 DNA: TGTGCCAGCAGTTTAGGGGGGGGTTGGGAGACCCAGTACTTC. The chain uses TRBV28 and TRBJ2-5, with TRBD2 matching 7 bases. The CDR3 spans 14 residues. Trimming removed 2 bases from V and 5 bases from J; junction bases left unmatched: 5. The V gene's germline CDR1 is MDHEN and CDR2 SYDVKM.

The chain's CDR3 is CATLGPSSYNEQFF. CDR3 coding DNA: TGTGCCACCCTCGGTCCCAGCTCCTACAATGAGCAGTTCTTC. The chain recombines TRBV11-1 with TRBJ2-1, with D unclear. Deletions cut 10 bases from V and 0 bases from J, with 13 bases between. The CDR3 extends over 14 amino acids. CDR1 and CDR2 (germline): SGHAT, FQDESV (reference sequence).

The chain is built from TRBV2 and TRBJ2-7; 7 bases are a match to TRBD1. V shed 5 bases, J shed 4 bases, and the junction held 2 bases outside the gene matches. This CDR3 region has 12 residues. Germline CDR1 and CDR2: SNHLY and FYNNEI. The CDR3 DNA is TGTGCCAGCAGTTCAGGGGGTTACGAGCAGTACGTC. As protein: CASSSGGYEQYV.

This clone was recorded once. V is TRBV30 and J is TRBJ2-3; D possibly corresponds to TRBD2 (6 bases). Germline V gives CDR1 GTSNPN, CDR2 SVGIG (reference sequence). The CDR3 sequence is 17 residues long. The germline V and J ends were trimmed by 1 base and 2 bases, with 19 bases remaining between them. The CDR3 sequence: CAWSAPFLATPTDTQYF. The CDR3, as DNA: TGTGCCTGGAGTGCCCCGTTTCTAGCGACCCCCACAGATACGCAGTATTTT.

In its sample, this clone was seen once. The chain links TRBV7-9 to TRBJ1-1; no clear D. CDR1 SEHNR and CDR2 FQNEAQ come from the germline V gene (reference sequence). Trimming removed 3 bases at V and 3 bases at J, with 17 bases between. The CDR3 runs 16 residues. In DNA, the CDR3 is TGTGCCAGCAGCTTCAGACATTTCCCCGAGGACACTGAAGCTTTCTTT. Protein: CASSFRHFPEDTEAFF.

This rearrangement joins TRBV5-5 to TRBJ2-5; 9 bases match TRBD2. This CDR3 contains 16 residues. V was pared by 0 bases and J by 6 bases, with 9 bases of the junction left unmatched. Germline CDR1 SGHKS, CDR2 YYEKEE (reference sequence). DNA of the CDR3: TGTGCCAGCAGCTTGGCCGGGACTAGCTTTCTGCAGACCCAGTACTTC. As protein: CASSLAGTSFLQTQYF.

The CDR3 DNA follows: TGTGCCAGCAGCTTAGTCGGGGGATACACAGATACGCAGTATTTT. Protein: CASSLVGGYTDTQYF. The chain couples TRBV7-3 to TRBJ2-3; D might be TRBD2 (6 bases). Trimming removed 2 bases from V and 2 bases from J, with 11 bases in between. The CDR3 runs to 15 residues. CDR1 SGHTA and CDR2 FQGTGA come from the germline V gene.

A remark on this clone: The junction and the germline gene differ at one end; a read error may be behind it. The gene calls are TRBV11-2 and TRBJ2-1; D is uncertain. The germline gives CDR1 SGHAT, CDR2 FQNNGV. This CDR3 region has 12 residues. The DNA of the CDR3 is TGTGCCAGCAGCTTAGGGTACAATGAGCAGGTCTTC. Translation gives CASSLGYNEQVF.

This clone was seen once. The chain joins TRBV6-6 to TRBJ2-2, with a weak D call TRBD1 (5 bases). The V gene's germline CDR1 is MNHNY and CDR2 SVGAGI (reference sequence). V was shortened by 6 bases and J by 1 base, with 15 bases between the two germline ends. The CDR3 is 16 amino acids. CDR3 sequence reads: CASSLGAGKNTGELFF. CDR3 sequence (DNA): TGTGCCAGCAGCCTTGGGGCAGGGAAGAACACCGGGGAGCTGTTTTTT.

CDR3 in amino acids: CASSSSGEWETQYF. CDR3 sequence (DNA): TGTGCCAGCAGCTCCTCAGGGGAGTGGGAGACCCAGTACTTC. The chain has TRBV5-4 and TRBJ2-5, with D possibly matching TRBD1 (6 bases). Germline V gene data show CDR1 as SGHNT and CDR2 as YYREEE (reference sequence). V shed 3 bases and J shed 5 bases, with 14 bases lying between them. This CDR3 contains 14 residues.

The chain links TRBV27 to TRBJ2-7, with 10 nucleotides matching TRBD2. The trim removed 0 bases at V and 6 bases at J, leaving 8 bases unmatched. Germline V lookup: CDR1 MNHEY, CDR2 SMNVEV (reference sequence). The CDR3 loop spans 16 amino acids. The CDR3 DNA reads as TGTGCCAGCAGTTTATCCCCCCTAGCGGGAGTTCGCGAGCAGTACTTC. As protein: CASSLSPLAGVREQYF.

This clone was observed once. The CDR3 bases are TGTGCCAGCAGTTCCAGACTAGCGGGGACCACAGATACGCAGTATTTT. Protein product: CASSSRLAGTTDTQYF. This chain connects TRBV2 to TRBJ2-3; TRBD2 matches at 11 bases. Losses at the gene ends were 5 bases for V and 2 bases for J; bases not matched to a gene: 6. Germline V CDR1 and CDR2: SNHLY, FYNNEI. The CDR3 consists of 16 residues.

This clone was recorded only once. V is TRBV9 and J is TRBJ2-1; no clear D. The CDR3 loop spans 14 amino acids. Germline V gene data show CDR1 as SGDLS and CDR2 as YYNGEE. The V gene lost 4 bases and the J gene lost 0 bases, with 8 bases spanning the gap. The CDR3 DNA is TGTGCCAGCAGCTTTGAGAGCTCCTACAATGAGCAGTTCTTC. Amino acids: CASSFESSYNEQFF.

CDR3 amino acids: CASKWDDYEQYF. The CDR3, as DNA: TGCGCCAGCAAGTGGGACGACTACGAGCAGTACTTC. The V call is TRBV5-1, the J call TRBJ2-7, with D possibly being TRBD1 or TRBD2 (5 bases each). The V end was cut by 6 bases, the J end by 3 bases, with 10 bases between. This CDR3 is 12 amino acids long. CDR1 is SGHRS, CDR2 YFSETQ, per germline.